The rows below give T cell receptor beta chains drawn from one sample of a study of OX40 agonist ivuxolimab in advanced cancers. Profiled with immunoSEQ multiplex PCR; TCRdb holds only in-frame clones, not every one. The sample shows some 57,000 clones, about 90% of them seen only once. The sample here was CD4+ or CD8+ T cells sorted from blood, taken in a trial of the OX40 agonist ivuxolimab. Source of these receptors: an adult with an advanced solid tumor such as melanoma, head and neck, liver or kidney cancer. Both conserved end residues are part of each CDR3.

TRBJ2-7,TRBV7-2,CASSSQTLRSYEQYF
TRBJ2-7,TRBV19,CASSIDAGGPYEQYF
TRBJ1-5,TRBV7-2,CASSLGGRDQPQHF
TRBJ2-1,TRBV5-4,CASSRGGTRGGDEQFF
TRBJ1-2,TRBV2,CASSVGGHRHYGYTF
TRBJ2-7,TRBV6-6,CASSYSDRGSYEQYF
TRBJ2-5,TRBV25-1,CASSESDRRETQYF
TRBJ1-5,TRBV19,CASSRGIGSNQPQHF
TRBJ2-5,TRBV25-1,CASSEGSTRGQETQYF
TRBJ1-2,TRBV6-6,CASSPGGGYGYTF
TRBJ2-7,TRBV7-2,CASSPTSGSMYEQYF
TRBJ1-5,TRBV27,CASSLFAGTGGHQPQHF
TRBJ2-7,TRBV7-3,CASSLFAGSSYEQYF
TRBJ2-4,TRBV5-6,CASSFGTGEDIQYF
TRBJ2-7,TRBV18,CASSPGTGWGDEQYF
TRBJ1-1,TRBV5-4,CASSSGQRNTEAFF
TRBJ1-2,TRBV4-3,CASSQDAAGSYGYTF
TRBJ1-1,TRBV2,CASSGVRQGGEAFF
TRBJ2-7,TRBV7-2,CASGKFAYEQYF
TRBJ1-6,TRBV5-1,CASSSAFGQTDSPLHF
TRBJ2-1,TRBV5-1,CASSLFAGSPYNEQFF
TRBJ2-4,TRBV9,CASSVGASTGKNIQYF
TRBJ1-2,TRBV29-1,CSVESPRGGRLRAF
TRBJ2-3,TRBV7-6,CASSLVSAGQGFADTQYF
TRBJ1-3,TRBV9,CASSLRGSVSGNTIYF
TRBJ2-1,TRBV5-5,CASRSGTGFGNEQFF
TRBJ1-1,TRBV30,CAWSVYHRVRGTEAFF
TRBJ1-1,TRBV21-1,CASSKVGRADTEAFF
TRBJ1-1,TRBV7-9,CASSLGGRRAFF
TRBJ2-4,TRBV5-1,CASSLGGRTGAQNIQYF
TRBJ2-5,TRBV9,CASSGGASGYWGETQYF
TRBJ1-5,TRBV10-3,CAISGGQGINQPQHF
TRBJ2-3,TRBV5-1,CASSLVSGSDTQYF
TRBJ1-2,TRBV5-1,CASSSQQIPNYGYTF
TRBJ2-2,TRBV6-1,CASSEERGRRPGELFF
TRBJ2-6,TRBV29-1,CSVGQGLSGANVLTF
TRBJ2-1,TRBV7-9,CASSVEGRGMGNEQFF
TRBJ1-5,TRBV10-3,CATSGQGAYSNQPQHF
TRBJ2-1,TRBV5-1,CASSLYVSGRANEQFF
TRBJ2-7,TRBV28,CASSFLGSGSYEQYF
TRBJ2-6,TRBV5-1,CASSLEAVSGANVLTF
TRBJ1-1,TRBV6-5,CASTLNEGVTEAFF
TRBJ1-5,TRBV4-1,CASSPRQGPGQPQHF
TRBJ2-1,TRBV2,CASRGGMGLIYNEQFF
TRBJ2-2,TRBV7-2,CASSLMGSDTGELFF